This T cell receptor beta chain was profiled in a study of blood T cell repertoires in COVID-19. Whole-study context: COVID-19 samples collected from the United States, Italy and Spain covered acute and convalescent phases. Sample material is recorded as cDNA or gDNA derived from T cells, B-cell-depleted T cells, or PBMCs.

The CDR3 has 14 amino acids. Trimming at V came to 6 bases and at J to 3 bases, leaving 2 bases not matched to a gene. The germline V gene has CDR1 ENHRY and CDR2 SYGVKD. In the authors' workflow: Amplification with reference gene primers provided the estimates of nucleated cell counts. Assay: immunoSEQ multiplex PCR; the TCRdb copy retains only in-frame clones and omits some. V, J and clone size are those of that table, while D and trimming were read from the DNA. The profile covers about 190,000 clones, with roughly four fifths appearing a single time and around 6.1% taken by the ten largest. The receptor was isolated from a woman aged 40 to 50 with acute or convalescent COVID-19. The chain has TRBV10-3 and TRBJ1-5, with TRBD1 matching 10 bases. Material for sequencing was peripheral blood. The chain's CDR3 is CAIRGQGTNQPQHF. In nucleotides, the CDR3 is TGTGCCATCAGGGGACAGGGGACCAATCAGCCCCAGCATTTT.